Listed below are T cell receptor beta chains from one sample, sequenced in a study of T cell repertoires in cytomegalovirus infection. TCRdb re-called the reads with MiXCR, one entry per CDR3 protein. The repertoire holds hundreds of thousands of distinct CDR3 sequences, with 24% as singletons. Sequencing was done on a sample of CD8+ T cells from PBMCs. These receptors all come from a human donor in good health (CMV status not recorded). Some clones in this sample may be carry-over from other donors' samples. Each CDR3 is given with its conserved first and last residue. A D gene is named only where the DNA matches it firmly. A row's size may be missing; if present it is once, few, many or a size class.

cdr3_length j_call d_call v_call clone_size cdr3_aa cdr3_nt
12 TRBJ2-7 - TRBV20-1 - CSARDSDYEQYF TGCAGTGCTAGAGATTCCGACTACGAGCAGTACTTC
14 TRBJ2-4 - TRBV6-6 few CASSPFIAKNIQYF TGTGCCAGCAGCCCTTTCATAGCCAAAAACATTCAGTACTTC
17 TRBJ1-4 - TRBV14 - CASSQVSRAATNEKLFF TGTGCCAGCAGCCAAGTATCCAGGGCCGCAACTAATGAAAAACTGTTTTTT
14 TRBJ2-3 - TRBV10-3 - CAISDWHSTDTQYF TGTGCCATCAGTGATTGGCACTCCACAGATACGCAGTATTTT
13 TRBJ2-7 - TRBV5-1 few CASSLASVNEQYF TGCGCCAGCAGCTTGGCCAGCGTGAACGAGCAGTACTTC
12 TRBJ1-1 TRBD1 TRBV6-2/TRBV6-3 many CASRRQGDEAFF TGTGCCAGCAGGCGACAGGGGGATGAAGCTTTCTTT
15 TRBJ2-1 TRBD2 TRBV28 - CASSPGTSGTNEQFF TGTGCCAGCAGTCCCGGGACTAGCGGGACCAATGAGCAGTTCTTC
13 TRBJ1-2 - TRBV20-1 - CSARPAGNYGYTF TGCAGTGCTAGACCGGCTGGGAACTATGGCTACACCTTC
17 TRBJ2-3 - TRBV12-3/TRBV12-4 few CASSFKWQGGMLDTQYF TGTGCCAGCAGTTTTAAGTGGCAGGGGGGCATGTTGGATACGCAGTATTTT
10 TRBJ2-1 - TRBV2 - CTSSGLSRFF TGTACCAGCAGTGGACTAAGCCGTTTCTTC
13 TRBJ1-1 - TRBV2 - CGLMSGTNTEAFF TGTGGCCTCATGAGCGGGACGAACACTGAAGCTTTCTTT
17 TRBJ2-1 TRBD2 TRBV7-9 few CASSSTSGTSGTHEQFF TGTGCCAGCAGCTCGACCTCCGGGACTAGCGGGACCCATGAGCAGTTCTTC
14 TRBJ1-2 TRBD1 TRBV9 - CASSVGGGVYGYTF TGTGCCAGCAGCGTCGGAGGGGGCGTCTATGGCTACACCTTC
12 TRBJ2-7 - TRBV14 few CASSQDERQQYF TGTGCCAGCAGCCAAGATGAAAGACAGCAGTACTTC
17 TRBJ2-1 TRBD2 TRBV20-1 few CSARDLFRGGSYNEQFF TGCAGTGCTAGAGATTTGTTTCGCGGGGGGTCGTACAATGAGCAGTTCTTC
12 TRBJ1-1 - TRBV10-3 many CAISPGDTEAFF TGTGCCATCAGCCCAGGGGACACTGAAGCTTTCTTT
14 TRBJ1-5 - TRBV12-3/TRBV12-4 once CASSLGRFSQPQHF TGTGCCAGCAGTTTGGGAAGATTTTCACAGCCCCAGCATTTT
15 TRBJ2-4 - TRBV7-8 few CASSPGDTRNNIQYF TGTGCCAGCAGTCCCGGGGATACCCGCAATAACATTCAGTACTTC
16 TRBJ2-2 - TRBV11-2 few CASSFYSYLNTGELFF TGTGCCAGCAGCTTCTACAGCTACCTAAACACCGGGGAGCTGTTTTTT
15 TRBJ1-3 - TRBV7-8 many CASSPGVLSGNTIYF TGTGCCAGCAGCCCAGGGGTTCTCTCTGGAAACACCATATATTTT
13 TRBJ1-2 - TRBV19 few CASSYHSQYGYTF TGTGCCAGTAGTTATCATAGTCAGTATGGCTACACCTTC
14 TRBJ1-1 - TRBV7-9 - CASSLADGNTEAFF TGTGCCAGCAGCTTAGCGGACGGAAACACTGAAGCTTTCTTT
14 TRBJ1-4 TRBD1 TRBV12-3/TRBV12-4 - CASSLGTGNEKLFF TGTGCCAGCAGTTTAGGGACAGGGAACGAAAAACTGTTTTTT
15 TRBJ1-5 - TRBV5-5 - CASSFETGSNQPQHF TGTGCCAGCAGCTTTGAAACGGGCAGCAATCAGCCCCAGCATTTT
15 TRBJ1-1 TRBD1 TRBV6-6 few CASSETGQVNTEAFF TGTGCCAGCAGCGAGACCGGACAGGTGAACACTGAAGCTTTCTTT